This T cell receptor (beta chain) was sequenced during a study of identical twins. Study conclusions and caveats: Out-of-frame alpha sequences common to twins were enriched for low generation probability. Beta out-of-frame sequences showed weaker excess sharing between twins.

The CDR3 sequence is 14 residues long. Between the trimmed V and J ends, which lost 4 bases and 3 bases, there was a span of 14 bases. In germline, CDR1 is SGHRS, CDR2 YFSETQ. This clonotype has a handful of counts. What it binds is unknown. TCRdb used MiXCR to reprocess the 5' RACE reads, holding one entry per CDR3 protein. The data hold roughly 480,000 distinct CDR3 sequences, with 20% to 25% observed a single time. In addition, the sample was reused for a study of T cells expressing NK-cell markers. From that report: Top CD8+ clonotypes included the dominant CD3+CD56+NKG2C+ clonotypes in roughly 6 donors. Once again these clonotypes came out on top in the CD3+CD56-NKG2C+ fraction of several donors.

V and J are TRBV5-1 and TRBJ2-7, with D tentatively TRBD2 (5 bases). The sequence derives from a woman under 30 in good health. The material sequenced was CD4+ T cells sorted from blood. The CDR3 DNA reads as TGCGCCAGCAGCCGCGGACGGGAAGACTACGAGCAGTACTTC. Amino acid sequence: CASSRGREDYEQYF.